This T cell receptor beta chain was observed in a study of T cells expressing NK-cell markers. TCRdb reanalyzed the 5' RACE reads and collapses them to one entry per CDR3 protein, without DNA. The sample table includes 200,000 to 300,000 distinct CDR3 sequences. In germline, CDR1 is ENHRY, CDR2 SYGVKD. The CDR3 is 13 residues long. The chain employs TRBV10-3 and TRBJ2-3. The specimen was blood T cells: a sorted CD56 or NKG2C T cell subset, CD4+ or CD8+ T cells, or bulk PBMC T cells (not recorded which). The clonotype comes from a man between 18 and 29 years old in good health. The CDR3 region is CAISYGGPDTQYF.